What follows describes a single T cell receptor beta chain. The data stem from a study of shared clonotypes between healthy human individuals. Each of the donors was a healthy adult who was HIV-negative and had not had a recent acute infection or vaccination. Germline-derived CDR1 and CDR2 are MGHDK and SYGVNS. The V segment lost 2 bases and the J segment 6 bases; nucleotides outside the gene matches: 4. The length of the CDR3 is 14 residues. Sorted-subset replicate PCR reactions contained 200 ng DNA, corresponding to some 29,000 T cell genomes. This table comes from immunoSEQ multiplex PCR, and its TCRdb copy is limited to in-frame clones, with some not included. In the table there are about 92,000 clones, 60% to 70% of which are singletons.

Sequencing was carried out using memory CD8+ T cells sorted from blood. Described subset: CD45RO+ cells pooled with CCR7-negative TemRA cells. This chain links TRBV25-1 with TRBJ1-1; TRBD1 aligns across 9 bases. This receptor was obtained from a man younger than 40 in good health. CDR3 coding DNA: TGTGCCAGCAGTGAAACAGGGGGCGAAGCTGAAGCTTTCTTT. Encoded protein: CASSETGGEAEAFF.